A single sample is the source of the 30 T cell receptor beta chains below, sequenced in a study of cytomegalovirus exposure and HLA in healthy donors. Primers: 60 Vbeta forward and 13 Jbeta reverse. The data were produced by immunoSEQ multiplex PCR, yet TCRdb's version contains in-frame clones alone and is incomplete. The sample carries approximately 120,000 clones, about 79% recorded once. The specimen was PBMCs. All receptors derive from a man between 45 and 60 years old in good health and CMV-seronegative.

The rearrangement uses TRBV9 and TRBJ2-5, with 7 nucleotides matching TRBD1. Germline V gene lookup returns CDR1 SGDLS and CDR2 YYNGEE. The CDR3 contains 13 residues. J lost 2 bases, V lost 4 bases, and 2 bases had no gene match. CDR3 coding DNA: TGTGCCAGCAGCCCGGGACAGCAAGAGACCCAGTACTTC. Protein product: CASSPGQQETQYF.

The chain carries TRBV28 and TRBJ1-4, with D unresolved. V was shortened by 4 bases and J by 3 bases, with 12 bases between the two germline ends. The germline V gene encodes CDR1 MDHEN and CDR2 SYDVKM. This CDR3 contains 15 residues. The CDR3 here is CASSSPGTPNEKLFF. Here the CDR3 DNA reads TGTGCCAGCAGTTCCCCAGGCACTCCTAATGAAAAACTGTTTTTT. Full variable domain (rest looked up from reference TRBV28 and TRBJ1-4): DVKVTQSSRYLVKRTGEKVFLECVQDMDHENMFWYRQDPGLGLRLIYFSYDVKMKEKGDIPEGYSVSREKKERFSLILESASTNQTSMYLCASSSPGTPNEKLFFGSGTQLSVL.

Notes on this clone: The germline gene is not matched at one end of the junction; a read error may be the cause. This chain's CDR3 is CSSSLAGQANTGELFF. CDR3 in DNA: TGTTCCAGCAGCTTAGCAGGACAGGCGAACACCGGGGAGCTGTTTTTT. This chain joins TRBV7-9 and TRBJ2-2, with 7 bases lining up with TRBD1. CDR1 is SEHNR and CDR2 is FQNEAQ in the germline V gene (reference sequence). This CDR3 contains 16 residues.

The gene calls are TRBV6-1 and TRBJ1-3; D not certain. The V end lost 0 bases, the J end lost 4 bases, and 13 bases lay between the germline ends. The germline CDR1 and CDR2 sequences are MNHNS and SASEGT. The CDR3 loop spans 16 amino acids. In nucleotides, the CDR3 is TGTGCCAGCAGTGAAGCGCACGGGGAGAACGGAAACACCATATATTTT. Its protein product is CASSEAHGENGNTIYF.

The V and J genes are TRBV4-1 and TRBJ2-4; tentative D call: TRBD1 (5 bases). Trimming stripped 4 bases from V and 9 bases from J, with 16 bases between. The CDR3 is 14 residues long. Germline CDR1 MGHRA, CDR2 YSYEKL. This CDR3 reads CASSPQWGPGIQYF. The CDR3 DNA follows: TGCGCCAGCAGCCCCCAGTGGGGCCCCGGCATTCAGTACTTC.

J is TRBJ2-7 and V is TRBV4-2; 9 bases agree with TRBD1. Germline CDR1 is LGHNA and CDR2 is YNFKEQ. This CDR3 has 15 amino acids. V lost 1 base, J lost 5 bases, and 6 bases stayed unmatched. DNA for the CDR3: TGTGCCAGCAGCCAAGTCGGACAGGGGTCTAACGAGCAGTACTTC. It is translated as CASSQVGQGSNEQYF.

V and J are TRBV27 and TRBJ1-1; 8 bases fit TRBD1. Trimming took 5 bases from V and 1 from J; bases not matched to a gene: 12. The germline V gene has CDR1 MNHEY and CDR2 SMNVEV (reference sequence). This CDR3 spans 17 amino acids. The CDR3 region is CASSPRTGFEKNTEAFF. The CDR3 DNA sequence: TGTGCCAGCAGTCCTCGGACAGGGTTCGAGAAGAACACTGAAGCTTTCTTT.

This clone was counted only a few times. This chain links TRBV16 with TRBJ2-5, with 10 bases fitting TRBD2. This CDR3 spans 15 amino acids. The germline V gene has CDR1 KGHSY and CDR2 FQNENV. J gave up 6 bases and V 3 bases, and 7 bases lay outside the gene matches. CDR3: CASSHQRGGSKTQYF. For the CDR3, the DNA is TGTGCCAGCAGCCATCAGCGGGGGGGCTCGAAGACCCAGTACTTC.

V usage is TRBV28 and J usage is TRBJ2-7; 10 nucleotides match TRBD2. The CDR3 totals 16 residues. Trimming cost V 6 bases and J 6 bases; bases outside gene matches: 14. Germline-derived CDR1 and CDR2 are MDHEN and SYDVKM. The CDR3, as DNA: TGTGCCAGCAGCCGTCACACCGGGACTAGCGAAACCGAGCAGTACGTC. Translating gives CASSRHTGTSETEQYV.

The CDR3 sequence: CASSSTPNTGELFF. CDR3 nucleotide sequence: TGTGCCAGCAGCTCAACACCGAACACCGGGGAGCTGTTTTTT. The chain couples TRBV5-6 to TRBJ2-2; the D is unclear. The CDR3 sequence is 14 residues long. The germline V gene has CDR1 SGHDT and CDR2 YYEEEE. V lost 3 bases and J lost 0, with 6 bases in between.

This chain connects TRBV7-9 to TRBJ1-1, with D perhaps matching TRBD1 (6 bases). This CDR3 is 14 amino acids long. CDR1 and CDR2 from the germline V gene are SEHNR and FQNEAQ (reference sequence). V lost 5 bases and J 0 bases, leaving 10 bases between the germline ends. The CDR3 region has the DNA TGTGCCAGCAGCCGGACAGAGCTGAACACTGAAGCTTTCTTT. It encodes CASSRTELNTEAFF.

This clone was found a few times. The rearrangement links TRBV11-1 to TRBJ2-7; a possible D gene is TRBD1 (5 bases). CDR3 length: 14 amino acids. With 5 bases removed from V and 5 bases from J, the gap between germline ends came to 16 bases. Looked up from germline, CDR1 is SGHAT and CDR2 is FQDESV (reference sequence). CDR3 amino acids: CASSARQTSNEQYF. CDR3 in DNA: TGTGCCAGCAGCGCGCGACAGACCTCAAACGAGCAGTACTTC.

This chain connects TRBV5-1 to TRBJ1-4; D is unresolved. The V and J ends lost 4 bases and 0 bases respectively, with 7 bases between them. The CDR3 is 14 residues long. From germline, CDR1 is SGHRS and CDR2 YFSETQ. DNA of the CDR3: TGCGCCAGCAGCGCCAGATCAACTAATGAAAAACTGTTTTTT. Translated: CASSARSTNEKLFF.

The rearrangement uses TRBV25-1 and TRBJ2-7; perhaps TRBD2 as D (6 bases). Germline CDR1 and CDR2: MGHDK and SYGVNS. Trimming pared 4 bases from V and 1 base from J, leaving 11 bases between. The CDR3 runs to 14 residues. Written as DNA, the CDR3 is TGTGCCAGCAGTGGGAGGGGTGCTTCCTACGAGCAGTACTTC. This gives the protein CASSGRGASYEQYF.

The CDR3 sequence: CASSQDGGGTDTQYF. The CDR3 DNA sequence: TGCGCCAGCAGCCAAGACGGCGGGGGCACAGATACGCAGTATTTT. The rearrangement joins TRBV4-1 to TRBJ2-3, with D possibly being TRBD2 (6 bases). The V end was cut by 0 bases, the J end by 1 base, with 8 bases between. CDR1 and CDR2 from the germline V gene are MGHRA and YSYEKL. The CDR3 runs 15 residues.

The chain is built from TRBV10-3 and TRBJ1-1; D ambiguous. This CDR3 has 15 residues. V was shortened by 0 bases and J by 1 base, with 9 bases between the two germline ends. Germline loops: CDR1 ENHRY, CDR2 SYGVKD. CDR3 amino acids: CAISESRQRNTEAFF. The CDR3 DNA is TGTGCCATCAGTGAGTCGCGACAACGGAACACTGAAGCTTTCTTT.

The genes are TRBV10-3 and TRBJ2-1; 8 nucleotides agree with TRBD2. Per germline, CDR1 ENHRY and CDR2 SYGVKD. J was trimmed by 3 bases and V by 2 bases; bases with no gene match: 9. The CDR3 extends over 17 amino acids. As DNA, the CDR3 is TGTGCCATCAGTGAGCCACGGCCCAGCGGGGGCTACAATGAGCAGTTCTTC. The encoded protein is CAISEPRPSGGYNEQFF.

The CDR3 reads CASSLYRDSSTGELFF. CDR3 bases: TGTGCCAGCAGCTTGTACCGGGACAGCTCCACCGGGGAGCTGTTTTTT. This chain uses TRBV7-6 with TRBJ2-2; 7 nucleotides match TRBD1. The CDR3 spans 16 residues. The V segment lost 3 bases and the J segment 4 bases; nucleotides outside the gene matches: 8. Looked up from germline, CDR1 is SGHVS and CDR2 is FNYEAQ.

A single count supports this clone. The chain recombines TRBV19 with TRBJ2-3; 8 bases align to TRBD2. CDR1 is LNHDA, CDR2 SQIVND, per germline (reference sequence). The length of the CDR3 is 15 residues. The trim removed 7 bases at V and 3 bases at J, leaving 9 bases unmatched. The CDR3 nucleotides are TGTGCCAGTACCCTGGGCGGGGGGTCGACAGATACGCAGTATTTT. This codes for CASTLGGGSTDTQYF.

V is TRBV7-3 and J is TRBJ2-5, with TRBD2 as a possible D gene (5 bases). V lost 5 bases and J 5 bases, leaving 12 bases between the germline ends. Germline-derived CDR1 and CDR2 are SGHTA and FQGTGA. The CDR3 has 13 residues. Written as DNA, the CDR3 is TGTGCCAGCAGCCGCAATGGCGGGGAGACCCAGTACTTC. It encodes CASSRNGGETQYF. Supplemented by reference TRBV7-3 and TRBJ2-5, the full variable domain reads GAGVSQTPSNKVTEKGKYVELRCDPISGHTALYWYRQSLGQGPEFLIYFQGTGAADDSGLPNDRFFAVRPEGSVSTLKIQRTERGDSAVYLCASSRNGGETQYFGPGTRLLVL.

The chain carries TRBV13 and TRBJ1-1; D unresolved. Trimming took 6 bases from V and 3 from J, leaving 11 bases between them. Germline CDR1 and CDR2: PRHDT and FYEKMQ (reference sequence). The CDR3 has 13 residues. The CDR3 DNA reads TGTGCCAGCAGTTTCGACCGGGACACTGAAGCTTTCTTT. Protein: CASSFDRDTEAFF.

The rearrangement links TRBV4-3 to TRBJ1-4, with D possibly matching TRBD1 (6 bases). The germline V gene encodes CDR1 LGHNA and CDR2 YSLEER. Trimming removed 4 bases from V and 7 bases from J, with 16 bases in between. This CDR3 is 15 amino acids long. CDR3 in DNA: TGCGCCAGCAGCCGCGATCAGGGGTTTTTTGAAAAACTGTTTTTT. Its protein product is CASSRDQGFFEKLFF.

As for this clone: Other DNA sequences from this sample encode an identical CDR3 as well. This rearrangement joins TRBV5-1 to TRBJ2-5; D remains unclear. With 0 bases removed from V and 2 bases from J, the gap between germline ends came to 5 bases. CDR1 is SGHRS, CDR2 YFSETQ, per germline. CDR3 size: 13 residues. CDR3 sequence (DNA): TGCGCCAGCAGCTTGGATCGTCAAGAGACCCAGTACTTC. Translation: CASSLDRQETQYF. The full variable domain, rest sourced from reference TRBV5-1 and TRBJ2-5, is KAGVTQTPRYLIKTRGQQVTLSCSPISGHRSVSWYQQTPGQGLQFLFEYFSETQRNKGNFPGRFSGRQFSNSRSEMNVSTLELGDSALYLCASSLDRQETQYFGPGTRLLVL.

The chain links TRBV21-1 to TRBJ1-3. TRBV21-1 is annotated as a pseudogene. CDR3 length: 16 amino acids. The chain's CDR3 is CASSKCGRRTGNTIYF. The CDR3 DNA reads TGTGCCAGCAGCAAATGTGGAAGGAGAACTGGAAACACCATATATTTT.

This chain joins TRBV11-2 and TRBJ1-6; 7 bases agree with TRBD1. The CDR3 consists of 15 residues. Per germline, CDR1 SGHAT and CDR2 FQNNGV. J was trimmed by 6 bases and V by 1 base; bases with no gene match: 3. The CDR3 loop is CASSLAQGVNSPLHF. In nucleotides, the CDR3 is TGTGCCAGCAGCTTAGCGCAGGGGGTTAATTCACCCCTCCACTTT.

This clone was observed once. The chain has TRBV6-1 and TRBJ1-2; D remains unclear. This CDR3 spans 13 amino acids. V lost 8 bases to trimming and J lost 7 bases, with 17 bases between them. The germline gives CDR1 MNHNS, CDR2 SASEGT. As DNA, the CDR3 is TGTGCCAGCTTGGGAGAGACGGGCGGTGGCTACACCTTC. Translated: CASLGETGGGYTF.

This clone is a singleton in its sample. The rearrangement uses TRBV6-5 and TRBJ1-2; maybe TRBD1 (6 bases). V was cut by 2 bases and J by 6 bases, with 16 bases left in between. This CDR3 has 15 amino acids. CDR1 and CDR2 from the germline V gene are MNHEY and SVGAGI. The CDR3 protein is CASSYRDTGWNGYTF. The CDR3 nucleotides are TGTGCCAGCAGTTACAGAGATACAGGGTGGAATGGCTACACCTTC.

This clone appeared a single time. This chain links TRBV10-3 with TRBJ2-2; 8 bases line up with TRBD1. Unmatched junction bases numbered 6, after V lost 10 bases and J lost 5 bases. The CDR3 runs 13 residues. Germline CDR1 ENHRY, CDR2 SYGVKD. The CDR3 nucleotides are TGTGCCACTACCTGGGACAGGACCGGGGAGCTGTTTTTT. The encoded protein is CATTWDRTGELFF.

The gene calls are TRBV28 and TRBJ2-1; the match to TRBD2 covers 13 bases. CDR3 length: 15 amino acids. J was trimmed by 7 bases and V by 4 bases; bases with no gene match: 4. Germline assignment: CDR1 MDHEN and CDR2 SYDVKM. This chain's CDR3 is CASSSTSGGVNEQFF. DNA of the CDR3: TGTGCCAGCAGTTCAACTAGCGGGGGGGTGAATGAGCAGTTCTTC.

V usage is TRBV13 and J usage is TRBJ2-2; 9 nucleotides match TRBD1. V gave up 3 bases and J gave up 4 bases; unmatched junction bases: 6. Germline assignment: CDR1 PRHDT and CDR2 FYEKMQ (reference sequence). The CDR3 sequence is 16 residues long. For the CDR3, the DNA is TGTGCCAGCAGCTTCCCGGGACAGGGCGTCACCGGGGAGCTGTTTTTT. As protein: CASSFPGQGVTGELFF.